These 28 T cell receptor beta chains were all obtained from the same sample, sequenced in a study of blood T cell repertoires in COVID-19. The method was immunoSEQ multiplex PCR; TCRdb's version includes in-frame clones alone and lacks a portion of them. The sample records fewer than 350,000 clones, just over 90% being singletons. The sequenced sample consisted of PBMCs or T cells enriched from blood (not recorded which). The receptors were sampled from a middle-aged woman with acute COVID-19.

The chain has TRBV5-5 and TRBJ1-1; D may be TRBD1 (6 bases). The germline V gene encodes CDR1 SGHKS and CDR2 YYEKEE (reference sequence). Trimming took 0 bases from V and 4 from J, leaving 10 bases between them. The CDR3 contains 14 residues. The CDR3 sequence is CASSLGQASTEAFF. CDR3 bases: TGTGCCAGCAGCTTGGGACAGGCCTCCACTGAAGCTTTCTTT.

CDR3 loop: CASSQGLGQGFGYTF. The DNA for the CDR3 is TGTGCCAGCAGCCAAGGACTAGGACAGGGATTCGGCTACACCTTC. The V and J genes are TRBV3-1 (or the pseudogene TRBV3-2) and TRBJ1-2; 8 bases map to TRBD1. The CDR3 contains 15 residues. V lost 1 base and J lost 8; bases outside the gene matches: 9. Germline CDR1 reads LGHDT; CDR2 reads YNNKEL (reference sequence).

This chain joins TRBV30 and TRBJ1-1; D is perhaps TRBD1 (6 bases). Germline CDR1 GTSNPN, CDR2 SVGIG (reference sequence). The CDR3 loop spans 14 amino acids. The germline V and J ends were trimmed by 0 bases and 7 bases, with 15 bases remaining between them. CDR3 in amino acids: CAWSVLGGAGEAFF. The CDR3 DNA sequence: TGTGCCTGGAGTGTACTCGGGGGGGCAGGTGAAGCTTTCTTT.

This clone appeared once. V usage is TRBV27 and J usage is TRBJ2-5, with 8 bases that match TRBD2. V dropped 4 bases and J dropped 7; count of bases not matched to a gene: 11. This CDR3 has 15 amino acids. Germline assignment: CDR1 MNHEY and CDR2 SMNVEV (reference sequence). The CDR3 nucleotides read TGTGCCAGCAGTTCGTTAGCGGGGAGCCCAGGGACCCAGTACTTC. Protein product: CASSSLAGSPGTQYF.

This chain connects TRBV6-5 to TRBJ1-5; 10 nucleotides match TRBD1. The CDR3 contains 14 residues. Germline V gene sequence: CDR1 MNHEY, CDR2 SVGAGI. The V and J ends lost 6 bases and 7 bases, in that order; junction bases with no gene match: 6. The CDR3 loop reads CASRGTGAEQPQHF. CDR3 nucleotides: TGTGCCAGCAGGGGGACAGGGGCGGAACAGCCCCAGCATTTT.

Concerning this clone: Relative to the germline gene, one junction end is altered; a read error may explain this. The gene calls are TRBV4-1 and TRBJ1-1, with 7 bases lining up with TRBD1. The CDR3 totals 13 residues. The germline gives CDR1 MGHRA, CDR2 YSYEKL. The chain's CDR3 is CASSQVQGGTRFF. In nucleotides, the CDR3 is TGCGCCAGCAGCCAAGTGCAGGGGGGAACAAGGTTCTTC.

This clone occurred once. V and J are TRBV10-2 and TRBJ1-2, with a weak D call TRBD1 (5 bases). From germline, CDR1 is WSHSY and CDR2 SAAADI. Trimming took off 3 bases at V and 7 bases at J, with 15 bases between the two ends. The CDR3 is made up of 14 amino acids. In DNA form, the CDR3 reads TGCGCCAGCAGTGAAGCAGGTCCGGGGGGTGGCTACACCTTC. It yields the protein CASSEAGPGGGYTF.

V gene TRBV2 combines with J gene TRBJ2-1; D is possibly TRBD1 (8 bases). This CDR3 is 14 amino acids long. The V gene's germline CDR1 is SNHLY and CDR2 FYNNEI. With 6 bases removed from V and 4 bases from J, the gap between germline ends came to 13 bases. As DNA, the CDR3 is TGTGCCAGCAGCTCACAGGGGGGGTACAATGAGCAGTTCTTC. Translation: CASSSQGGYNEQFF.

This clone was detected only once. V gene TRBV18 combines with J gene TRBJ1-4; 7 positions agree with TRBD1. Trimming removed 1 base from V and 6 bases from J; junction bases left unmatched: 5. Looked up from germline, CDR1 is KGHSH and CDR2 is LQKENI. The CDR3 is 15 amino acids. The CDR3 nucleotides are TGTGCCAGCTCACCACAGACAGGGAAGGATGAAAAACTGTTTTTT. This translates into CASSPQTGKDEKLFF.

V gene TRBV15 combines with J gene TRBJ2-3; D might be TRBD2 (6 bases). Trimming took off 3 bases at V and 4 bases at J, with 17 bases between the two ends. Germline V gene data show CDR1 as LNHNV and CDR2 as YYDKDF (reference sequence). The CDR3 spans 16 residues. Here the CDR3 reads CATSRGGQEGADTQYF. In DNA, the CDR3 is TGTGCCACCAGCAGGGGGGGTCAGGAAGGGGCAGATACGCAGTATTTT.

V usage is TRBV28 and J usage is TRBJ2-5; TRBD1 matches 9 bases. Trimming at V came to 4 bases and at J to 9 bases, leaving 9 bases not matched to a gene. CDR3 length: 14 amino acids. Per the germline V gene, CDR1 is MDHEN and CDR2 is SYDVKM. The CDR3 is CASSSRDRARAQYF. The CDR3 DNA reads TGTGCCAGCAGTTCCCGGGACAGGGCCAGGGCCCAGTACTTC.

The V and J genes are TRBV5-1 and TRBJ2-5; 15 positions agree with TRBD2. The CDR3 runs to 18 residues. V trimming: 4 bases; J trimming: 2 bases; junction bases outside the gene matches: 9. From germline, CDR1 is SGHRS and CDR2 YFSETQ. The CDR3 coding sequence is TGCGCCAGCAGCACGGGGACTAGCGGGAGGTTAGGGCAAGAGACCCAGTACTTC. This codes for CASSTGTSGRLGQETQYF.

The gene calls are TRBV9 and TRBJ2-2; D remains unclear. CDR1 and CDR2 (germline): SGDLS, YYNGEE. V lost 1 base and J lost 2, with 6 bases in between. This CDR3 contains 14 residues. CDR3 loop: CASSVNINTGELFF. As DNA, the CDR3 is TGTGCCAGCAGCGTAAACATAAACACCGGGGAGCTGTTTTTT.

In its sample, this clone was seen a few times. The chain has TRBV2 and TRBJ2-3, with 10 bases that match TRBD2. The CDR3 spans 16 residues. Looked up from germline, CDR1 is SNHLY and CDR2 is FYNNEI. The V gene end was trimmed by 7 bases and the J gene end by 1 base; junction bases not matched to a gene: 8. In DNA form, the CDR3 reads TGTGCCAGCATGGGGGGCGGACTAGCGGGCACAGATACGCAGTATTTT. Translation: CASMGGGLAGTDTQYF.

The chain has TRBV7-9 and TRBJ2-7; 7 bases agree with TRBD2. The CDR3 spans 15 residues. In germline, CDR1 is SEHNR, CDR2 FQNEAQ (reference sequence). V was clipped by 5 bases and J by 2 bases; unmatched bases: 9. In DNA form, the CDR3 reads TGTGCCAGCAGCCTAGGAGCAGGGACTACCTACGAGCAGTACTTC. Translated: CASSLGAGTTYEQYF.

The CDR3 region is CASSEAMGGYNEKLFF. The CDR3 nucleotides are TGTGCCAGCAGTGAAGCGATGGGGGGATATAATGAAAAACTGTTTTTT. The V call is TRBV6-1, the J call TRBJ1-4, with D perhaps TRBD1 (5 bases). The germline V and J ends were trimmed by 0 bases and 4 bases, with 12 bases remaining between them. CDR1 MNHNS and CDR2 SASEGT come from the germline V gene. The CDR3 has 16 residues.

The chain carries TRBV7-3 and TRBJ2-3, with TRBD1 identical over 8 bases. J was trimmed by 2 bases and V by 5 bases; bases with no gene match: 6. In germline, CDR1 is SGHTA, CDR2 FQGTGA. The CDR3 length is 15 residues. CDR3 coding DNA: TGTGCCAGCAGCCAGGGACAGGCTGTCACAGATACGCAGTATTTT. Amino acid sequence: CASSQGQAVTDTQYF.

The CDR3 loop reads CASSPLLGRQGAREQYF. As DNA, the CDR3 is TGCGCCAGCAGCCCCCTACTCGGGAGACAGGGGGCGAGGGAGCAGTACTTC. The V gene is TRBV4-1, the J gene TRBJ2-7; TRBD1 aligns across 10 bases. Germline V gene lookup returns CDR1 MGHRA and CDR2 YSYEKL. This CDR3 spans 17 amino acids. V gave up 4 bases and J gave up 7 bases; unmatched junction bases: 16.

J is TRBJ2-2 and V is TRBV5-4; D is unresolved. In germline, CDR1 is SGHNT, CDR2 YYREEE (reference sequence). The CDR3 has 13 amino acids. Trimming took 4 bases from V and 8 from J, leaving 12 bases between them. The CDR3 spells CASSRQQSGELFF. DNA for the CDR3: TGTGCCAGCAGCCGCCAACAGTCAGGGGAGCTGTTTTTT. Using reference TRBV5-4 and TRBJ2-2 for the parts outside the CDR3, the full variable domain is ETGVTQSPTHLIKTRGQQVTLRCSSQSGHNTVSWYQQALGQGPQFIFQYYREEENGRGNFPPRFSGLQFPNYSSELNVNALELDDSALYLCASSRQQSGELFFGEGSRLTVL.

This clone was recorded once. V is TRBV2 and J is TRBJ2-1, with 10 bases that match TRBD2. The CDR3 loop spans 14 amino acids. Unmatched junction bases numbered 10, after V lost 3 bases and J lost 14 bases. In germline, CDR1 is SNHLY, CDR2 FYNNEI. CDR3 protein: CASSDSSGGPVEFF. In nucleotides, the CDR3 is TGTGCCAGCAGTGATTCTAGCGGGGGCCCCGTTGAGTTCTTC. Full variable domain (rest looked up from reference TRBV2 and TRBJ2-1): EPEVTQTPSHQVTQMGQEVILRCVPISNHLYFYWYRQILGQKVEFLVSFYNNEISEKSEIFDDQFSVERPDGSNFTLKIRSTKLEDSAMYFCASSDSSGGPVEFFGPGTRLTVL.

This chain links TRBV11-3 with TRBJ1-1; unclear D gene. Trimming stripped 0 bases from V and 10 bases from J, with 9 bases between. The germline CDR1 and CDR2 sequences are SGHNT and YENEEA. CDR3 length: 12 amino acids. The CDR3 here is CASSLEAASAFF. CDR3 sequence (DNA): TGTGCCAGCAGCTTAGAGGCGGCTTCAGCTTTCTTT.

CDR3 loop: CASSPLAGLSGNTIYF. The CDR3 DNA reads TGTGCCAGCTCACCACTGGCAGGACTCTCTGGAAACACCATATATTTT. The chain couples TRBV18 to TRBJ1-3; D gene uncertain. Germline V gene sequence: CDR1 KGHSH, CDR2 LQKENI. V was shortened by 1 base and J by 0 bases, with 10 bases between the two germline ends. The CDR3 is 16 amino acids.

The genes are TRBV4-1 and TRBJ2-6; D ambiguous. There are 12 residues in the CDR3. Trimming took off 0 bases at V and 10 bases at J, with 4 bases between the two ends. The V gene's germline CDR1 is MGHRA and CDR2 YSYEKL. CDR3 sequence: CASSQDRNVLTF. Here the CDR3 DNA reads TGCGCCAGCAGCCAAGACAGGAACGTCCTGACTTTC.

The rearrangement uses TRBV11-2 and TRBJ2-1, with D possibly matching TRBD2 (5 bases). The germline V gene encodes CDR1 SGHAT and CDR2 FQNNGV. The CDR3 has 14 residues. The V end lost 5 bases, the J end lost 7 bases, and 15 bases lay between the germline ends. CDR3 region: CASSVSQRRNEQFF. The CDR3 DNA follows: TGTGCCAGCAGCGTATCCCAAAGGAGGAATGAGCAGTTCTTC.

In this sample, this clone turned up once. V is TRBV5-4 and J is TRBJ2-2; 7 nucleotides match TRBD1. There are 14 residues in the CDR3. V shed 7 bases and J 4 bases; nucleotides not matched to a gene: 7. Germline V CDR1 and CDR2: SGHNT, YYREEE (reference sequence). The CDR3 DNA reads TGTGCCAGCCACGAGGGGGCGCGCACCGGGGAGCTGTTTTTT. As protein: CASHEGARTGELFF.

V and J are TRBV7-2 and TRBJ1-4, with a tentative D call TRBD1 (5 bases). CDR3 length: 14 residues. Germline-derived CDR1 and CDR2 are SGHTA and FQGNSA. Trimming stripped 1 base from V and 8 bases from J, with 11 bases between. The CDR3 DNA reads TGTGCCAGCAGCTTAGATCTGGGGGGGGAAAAACTGTTTTTT. Its protein is CASSLDLGGEKLFF.

This clone was observed a handful of times. The genes are TRBV2 and TRBJ1-1; 7 bases align to TRBD1. The CDR3 runs to 14 residues. Germline assignment: CDR1 SNHLY and CDR2 FYNNEI. V trimming: 4 bases; J trimming: 1 base; junction bases outside the gene matches: 3. The CDR3 region is CASSARQGNTEAFF. For the CDR3, the DNA is TGTGCCAGCAGTGCGAGACAGGGGAACACTGAAGCTTTCTTT.

V is TRBV7-9 and J is TRBJ2-7; 9 nucleotides agree with TRBD2. The CDR3 has 15 residues. After removal of 2 bases from V and 0 bases from J, the junction contained 2 bases not matched to a gene. Germline CDR1 SEHNR, CDR2 FQNEAQ (reference sequence). The CDR3 protein is CASSLSREGSYEQYF. The CDR3 nucleotides read TGTGCCAGCAGCTTATCGCGGGAGGGCTCCTACGAGCAGTACTTC. The variable domain in full, with the rest retrieved from reference TRBV7-9 and TRBJ2-7, is DTGVSQNPRHKITKRGQNVTFRCDPISEHNRLYWYRQTLGQGPEFLTYFQNEAQLEKSRLLSDRFSAERPKGSFSTLEIQRTEQGDSAMYLCASSLSREGSYEQYFGPGTRLTVT.